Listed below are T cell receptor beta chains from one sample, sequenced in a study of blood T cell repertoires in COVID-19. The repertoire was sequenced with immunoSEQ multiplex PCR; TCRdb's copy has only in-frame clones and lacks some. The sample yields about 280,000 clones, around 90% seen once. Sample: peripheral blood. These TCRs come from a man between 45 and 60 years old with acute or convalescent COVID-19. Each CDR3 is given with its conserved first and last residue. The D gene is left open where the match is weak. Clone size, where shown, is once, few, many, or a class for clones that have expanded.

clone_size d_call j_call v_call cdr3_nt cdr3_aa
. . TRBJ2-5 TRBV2 TGTGCCAGCAGCACCAGGCTGTACCAAGAGACCCAGTACTTC CASSTRLYQETQYF
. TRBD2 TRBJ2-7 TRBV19 TGTGCCAGTAGCTTACTAGCGGGGGGGAGCGAGCAGTACTTC CASSLLAGGSEQYF
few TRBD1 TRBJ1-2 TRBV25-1 TGTGCCAGCTTTGGGGACAGGTTCGATGGCTACACCTTC CASFGDRFDGYTF
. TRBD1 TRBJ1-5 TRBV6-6 TGTGCCAGCAGCCTCCTCGCTACAGGGGCTCAGCCCCAGCATTTT CASSLLATGAQPQHF
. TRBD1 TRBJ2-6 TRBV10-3 TGTGCCATGGGACAGGGCAGCTCTGGGGCCAACGTCCTGACTTTC CAMGQGSSGANVLTF
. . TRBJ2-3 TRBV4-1 TGCGCCAGCAACGGGGGAGGGGGAACAGATACGCAGTATTTT CASNGGGGTDTQYF
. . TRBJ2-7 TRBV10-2 TGCGCCAGCAGTGAAAGGAGGGCCAGGGGGAACGAGCAGTACTTC CASSERRARGNEQYF
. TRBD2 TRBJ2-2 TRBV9 TGTGCCAGCAGCTCGGGACTAGCGGGGGATCCGAACACCGGGGAGCTGTTTTTT CASSSGLAGDPNTGELFF
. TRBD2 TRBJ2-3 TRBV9 TGTGCCAGCAGCGTAGGAAGTAGCGGGGGGTTAGGAGATACGCAGTATTTT CASSVGSSGGLGDTQYF
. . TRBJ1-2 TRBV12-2 . CASRLVAEGAHGYTF
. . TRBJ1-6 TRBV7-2 TGTGCCAGCAGGGGGGGGCGATCCGGCGGTTCACCCCTCCACTTT CASRGGRSGGSPLHF
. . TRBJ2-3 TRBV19 TGTGCCAGTAGTATACGGCGGGGTAGCACAGATACGCAGTATTTT CASSIRRGSTDTQYF
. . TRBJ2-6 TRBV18 TGTGCCAGCTCACCGGGAGCCGTTGGGAACAACGTCCTGACTTTC CASSPGAVGNNVLTF
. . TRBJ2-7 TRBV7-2 TGTGCCAGCAGCTTCACCGGGGGGCTGAATGAGCAGTACTTC CASSFTGGLNEQYF
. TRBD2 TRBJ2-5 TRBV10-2 TGCGCCAGCAGCGCCGGGACTAGCGGGGAGACCCAGTACTTC CASSAGTSGETQYF
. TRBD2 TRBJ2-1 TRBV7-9 TGTGCCAGCAGCTTAGGACTAGCGGGGGGCAGGGATGAGCAGTTCTTC CASSLGLAGGRDEQFF
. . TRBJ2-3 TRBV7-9 TGTGCCAGCAGCTTGAAGGGTGGACTTTCAGATACGCAGTATTTT CASSLKGGLSDTQYF
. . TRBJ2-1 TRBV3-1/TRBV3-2 TGTGCCAGCAGCCACCCAAGGACAAACTACAATGAGCAGTTCTTC CASSHPRTNYNEQFF
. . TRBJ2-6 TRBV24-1 TGTGCCACCAGTGACCGCCGGGGGACCAGCTCTGGGGCCAACGTCCTGACTTTC CATSDRRGTSSGANVLTF
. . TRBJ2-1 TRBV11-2 TGTGCCAGCAGCAGCAGGGTGGGTCGACAGCCTGAGACCTACAATGAGCAGTTCTTC CASSSRVGRQPETYNEQFF
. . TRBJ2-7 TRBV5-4 TGTGCCAGCAGCTTGCCGGGGGTGATTCCTATCAGCTCCTACGAGCAGTACTTC CASSLPGVIPISSYEQYF
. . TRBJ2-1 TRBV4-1 TGCGCCAGCAGCCAAGAAGGTGGCAGCGTCACTTACAATGAGCAGTTCTTC CASSQEGGSVTYNEQFF
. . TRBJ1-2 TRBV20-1 TGCAGTGGGTCAGGGGATCATGGCTACACCTTC CSGSGDHGYTF
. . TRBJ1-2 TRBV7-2 TGTGCCAGCAGCTGGGGGCCAGGGTTCGGCTACACCTTC CASSWGPGFGYTF
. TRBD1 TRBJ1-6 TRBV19 TGTGCCAGTAGTCCCCTGGACAGGCCAAATAATTCACCCCTCCACTTT CASSPLDRPNNSPLHF
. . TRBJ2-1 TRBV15 TGTGCCACCAGCAGAGGAGTCGGGGGTGAGCAGTTCTTC CATSRGVGGEQFF
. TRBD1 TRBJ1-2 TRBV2 TGTGCCAGCTTCCGGGACAGGGGCGAATCCTCCTACGGCTACACCTTC CASFRDRGESSYGYTF
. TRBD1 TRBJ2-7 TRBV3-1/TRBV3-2 TGTGCCAGCAGCCAGAGGGACAGGGGGCGCGAGCAGTACTTC CASSQRDRGREQYF
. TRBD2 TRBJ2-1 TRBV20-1 TGCAGTGCTAGTCTGACTAGCGGGGGGGCTAGGGAGCAGTTCTTC CSASLTSGGAREQFF
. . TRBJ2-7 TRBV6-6 TGTGCCAGCTGGCAGGGGAGCTCCGAGCAGTACTTC CASWQGSSEQYF
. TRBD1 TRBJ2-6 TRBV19 TGTGCCAGTAGGCCCAGGGGGTCTGGGGCCAACGTCCTGACTTTC CASRPRGSGANVLTF
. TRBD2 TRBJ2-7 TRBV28 TGTGCCAGCAGTAGGGGAGGGGACCTCTACGAGCAGTACTTC CASSRGGDLYEQYF
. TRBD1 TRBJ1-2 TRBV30 TGTGCCTGGAGTGCCGACAGGGGTGGCTACACCTTC CAWSADRGGYTF
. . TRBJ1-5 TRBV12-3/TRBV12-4 TGTGCCAGCAGTTCGGGGATGCAGCCCCAGCATTTT CASSSGMQPQHF
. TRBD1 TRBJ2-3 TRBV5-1 TGCGCCAGCAGTGGGGGACAGGCCAGCACAGATACGCAGTATTTT CASSGGQASTDTQYF
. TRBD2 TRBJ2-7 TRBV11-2 TGTGCCAGCAGCCCCGCATCCGGGACTAGTGGCGAGCAGTACTTC CASSPASGTSGEQYF
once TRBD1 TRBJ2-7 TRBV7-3 TGTGCCAGCAGCTGGGACAGAGACTACGAGCAGTACTTC CASSWDRDYEQYF
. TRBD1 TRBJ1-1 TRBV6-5 TGTGCCAGCAGCGGGACAGCTGAAGCTTTCTTT CASSGTAEAFF